The 9 T cell receptor beta chains given below trace back to one sample, sequenced in a study of cytomegalovirus exposure and HLA in healthy donors. With 60 Vbeta and 13 Jbeta primers, the PCR was carried out. Sequencing was performed with immunoSEQ multiplex PCR; in TCRdb, only in-frame clones are kept and a portion is missing. The sample gives 110,000 or so clones, about three quarters of which show up once; roughly 12% is in the top ten. Sequenced material: PBMCs. The source is a woman aged 40 to 49 in good health and CMV-seropositive.

This chain uses TRBV9 with TRBJ2-7; tentatively, D is TRBD1 (7 bases). V gave up 0 bases and J gave up 5 bases, with 12 bases separating them. The CDR3 is 14 amino acids. Per germline, CDR1 SGDLS and CDR2 YYNGEE. In nucleotides, the CDR3 is TGTGCCAGCAGCGTAGAACAGGGGAGGAACGAGCAGTACTTC. Amino acids: CASSVEQGRNEQYF.

The chain combines TRBV5-6 with TRBJ1-4; maybe TRBD1 (5 bases). Germline CDR1 is SGHDT and CDR2 is YYEEEE. V dropped 6 bases and J dropped 7 bases, with 10 bases sitting between them. This CDR3 contains 12 residues. The CDR3 nucleotides are TGTGCCAGCACCAACGGGGGTGAAAAACTGTTTTTT. Translating gives CASTNGGEKLFF.

The V gene is TRBV27, the J gene TRBJ1-2; tentatively, D is TRBD1 (5 bases). Germline CDR1 MNHEY, CDR2 SMNVEV (reference sequence). This CDR3 is built from 15 residues. Trimming shortened V by 0 bases and J by 2 bases, and 10 bases separated the two germline ends. The CDR3: CASSLSPSGNYGYTF. For the CDR3, the DNA is TGTGCCAGCAGTTTATCCCCCTCAGGGAACTATGGCTACACCTTC.

CDR3 in DNA: TGTGCCAGCAGTTACTCGACGAGGACAGGGAACACTGAAGCTTTCTTT. Translating gives CASSYSTRTGNTEAFF. V and J are TRBV6-6 and TRBJ1-1, with TRBD1 matching 7 bases. CDR1 and CDR2 from the germline V gene are MNHNY and SVGAGI (reference sequence). V dropped 0 bases and J dropped 1; count of bases not matched to a gene: 5. This CDR3 is 16 amino acids long.

V and J are TRBV10-3 and TRBJ2-3; 8 bases are a match to TRBD1. The V gene end was trimmed by 6 bases and the J gene end by 0 bases; junction bases not matched to a gene: 5. The CDR3 loop spans 15 amino acids. CDR1 ENHRY and CDR2 SYGVKD come from the germline V gene. The DNA for the CDR3 is TGTGCCATCAGCAGACAGGGGCTGAGCACAGATACGCAGTATTTT. Translated: CAISRQGLSTDTQYF.

This chain connects TRBV5-1 to TRBJ2-2; 8 bases agree with TRBD1. V was pared by 4 bases and J by 2 bases, with 4 bases of the junction left unmatched. The CDR3 loop spans 15 amino acids. Germline V gene data show CDR1 as SGHRS and CDR2 as YFSETQ. This CDR3 reads CASSTGQANTGELFF. CDR3 nucleotide sequence: TGCGCCAGCAGCACGGGACAGGCCAACACCGGGGAGCTGTTTTTT.

The chain uses TRBV4-2 and TRBJ2-5; 10 bases agree with TRBD1. This CDR3 is built from 15 residues. Looked up from germline, CDR1 is LGHNA and CDR2 is YNFKEQ. V lost 4 bases and J lost 5; bases outside the gene matches: 7. The CDR3 DNA sequence: TGTGCCAGCAGCCCCGCGACAGGGGGCGGGGAGACCCAGTACTTC. Translation gives CASSPATGGGETQYF.

V is TRBV5-8 and J is TRBJ2-2, with a weak D call TRBD2 (5 bases). The length of the CDR3 is 13 residues. Germline lookup yields CDR1 SGHTS and CDR2 YDEGEE. The CDR3 here is CAGRTRNTGELFF. CDR3 bases: TGTGCAGGACGGACTCGGAACACCGGGGAGCTGTTTTTT. The complete variable domain, with remaining parts taken from reference TRBV5-8 and TRBJ2-2, reads EAGVTQSPTHLIKTRGQQATLRCSPISGHTSVYWYQQALGLGLQFLLWYDEGEERNRGNFPPRFSGRQFPNYSSELNVNALELEDSALYLCAGRTRNTGELFFGEGSRLTVL.

CDR3 residues: CASSQGTGGDEQYF. CDR3 nucleotides: TGCGCCAGCAGCCAAGGGACAGGGGGCGACGAGCAGTACTTC. This chain joins TRBV4-1 and TRBJ2-7, with 11 bases that match TRBD1. The length of the CDR3 is 14 residues. With 1 base clipped from V and 5 bases from J, the junction kept 1 base outside the gene matches. Germline assignment: CDR1 MGHRA and CDR2 YSYEKL.